The clone carrying this T cell receptor (beta chain) appeared many times. With iRepertoire HTBI primers and Arm-PCR of CDR3 regions, TCR beta libraries were built. TCRdb reprocessed the multiplex PCR reads via MiXCR and lists one record per CDR3 protein. The table records roughly 500,000 distinct CDR3 sequences, about 15% of them present only once. The sample is drawn from a study of regulatory T cells in long-lasting Graves disease. There are 15 residues in the CDR3. V gave up 6 bases and J gave up 7 bases; unmatched junction bases: 3. Germline CDR1 is SNHLY and CDR2 is FYNNEI. As for time point: newly diagnosed GD, antithyroid drugs for less than 3 months. From RNA extracted from PBMCs, the TCR library was made. Graves' disease was diagnosed by American Thyroid Association guidelines. Another study also made use of these data, one on T cells in Graves' hyperthyroidism and ophthalmopathy. This second study says: Most expanded thyroid clonotypes above 0.001 also appeared in blood.

The starting material was peripheral blood mononuclear cells (PBMCs), obtained at new diagnosis, from a patient treated with antithyroid drugs. The sequence came from a woman in her 50s with Graves disease. The chain carries TRBV2 and TRBJ2-2; 15 bases match TRBD2. In DNA, the CDR3 is TGTGCCAGCAGGAGGGGACTAGCGGGAGGCGGGGAGCTGTTTTTT. Encoded protein: CASRRGLAGGGELFF. The complete variable domain, with remaining parts taken from reference TRBV2 and TRBJ2-2, reads EPEVTQTPSHQVTQMGQEVILRCVPISNHLYFYWYRQILGQKVEFLVSFYNNEISEKSEIFDDQFSVERPDGSNFTLKIRSTKLEDSAMYFCASRRGLAGGGELFFGEGSRLTVL.